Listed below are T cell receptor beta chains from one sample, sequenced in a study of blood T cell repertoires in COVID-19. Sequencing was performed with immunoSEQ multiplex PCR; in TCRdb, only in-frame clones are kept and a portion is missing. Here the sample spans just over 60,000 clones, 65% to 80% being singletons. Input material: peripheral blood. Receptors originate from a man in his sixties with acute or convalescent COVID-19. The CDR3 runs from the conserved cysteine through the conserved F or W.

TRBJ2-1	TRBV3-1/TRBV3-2	CASSLYQSGEQFF
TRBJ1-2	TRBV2	CASNSQGYGYTF
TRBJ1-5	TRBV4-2	CASSQTGGGQPQHF
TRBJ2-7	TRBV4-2	CASSQETSHLIEQYF
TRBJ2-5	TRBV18	CASSAGTGVSETQYF
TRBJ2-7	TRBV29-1	CSVGDTYEQYF
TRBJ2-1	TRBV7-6	CASSLGTGEYNEQFF
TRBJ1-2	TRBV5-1	CASSTGTGGTIGYTF
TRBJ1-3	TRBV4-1	CASSQGTAQGAFGNTIYF
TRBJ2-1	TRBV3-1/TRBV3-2	CASSQEIAGTTNNEQFF
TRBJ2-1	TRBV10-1	CASSEGAGAFYNEQFF